This TCR beta chain was captured in a study of cytomegalovirus exposure and HLA in healthy donors. On the study more broadly: Earlier results showed 90 million to 120 million unique TCR beta sequences derived from approximately 180 million T cells. Of all 380 or so donors who were genotyped, about 80% belonged to the Caucasian-associated ancestry cluster.

Study-level points and caveats: Many donors carried some public TCRs, although rarity characterized most TCR sequences. There were three CMV-associated chains whose specificity for CMV antigens was confirmed in vitro.

In the case of this clone: Its specificity is unknown.

The PCR was carried out with 60 Vbeta primers and 13 Jbeta primers. Some clones are missing from TCRdb's copy, which holds only in-frame ones; the method was immunoSEQ multiplex PCR. The sample totals around 200,000 clones. CDR3 length equals 14 residues. CDR1 SSHAT and CDR2 FNYEAQ come from the germline V gene (reference sequence). Germline trimming cut 5 bases from V and 6 bases from J; bases unmatched to any gene: 7. This chain joins TRBV7-7 and TRBJ2-3; 8 bases map to TRBD2. This sequence originates from a woman in her 30s in good health and CMV-seropositive. The sequencing input was PBMCs. The CDR3 loop reads CASSPATSADTQYF. CDR3 sequence (DNA): TGTGCCAGCAGCCCCGCGACTAGCGCCGATACGCAGTATTTT. Supplemented by reference TRBV7-7 and TRBJ2-3, the full variable domain reads GAGVSQSPRYKVTKRGQDVTLRCDPISSHATLYWYQQALGQGPEFLTYFNYEAQPDKSGLPSDRFSAERPEGSISTLTIQRTEQRDSAMYRCASSPATSADTQYFGPGTRLTVL.